This TCR beta chain is from a study of blood T cell repertoires in COVID-19. Study-level background: The United States, Italy and Spain were the sources of the acute and convalescent COVID-19 samples. PBMCs, B-cell-depleted T cells, or T cells provided the cDNA or gDNA that made up the material.

Under the authors' procedure: Estimates of nucleated cell counts were drawn from the amplification of reference gene primers. TCRdb keeps only in-frame clones here, not all; method: immunoSEQ multiplex PCR. That table supplies the V and J calls and clone size; D and trimming were determined from the DNA. This repertoire shows 4,000 to 6,000 clones, about nine tenths found once; its top ten account for roughly 42%. The CDR3 contains 13 residues. V gave up 3 bases and J gave up 5 bases, with 11 bases separating them. Germline V gene sequence: CDR1 LGHDT, CDR2 YNNKEL (reference sequence). Seattle patients were enrolled while actively infected and followed longitudinally.

This sequence originates from a man aged 65-85 years with COVID-19, enrolled during active disease. Sequenced input: peripheral blood. The gene calls are TRBV3-1 (or the pseudogene TRBV3-2) and TRBJ2-7; a weak D match, TRBD2 (5 bases). CDR3 bases: TGTGCCAGCAGCCACGGGGTTCGAGACGAGCAGTACTTC. This encodes CASSHGVRDEQYF.